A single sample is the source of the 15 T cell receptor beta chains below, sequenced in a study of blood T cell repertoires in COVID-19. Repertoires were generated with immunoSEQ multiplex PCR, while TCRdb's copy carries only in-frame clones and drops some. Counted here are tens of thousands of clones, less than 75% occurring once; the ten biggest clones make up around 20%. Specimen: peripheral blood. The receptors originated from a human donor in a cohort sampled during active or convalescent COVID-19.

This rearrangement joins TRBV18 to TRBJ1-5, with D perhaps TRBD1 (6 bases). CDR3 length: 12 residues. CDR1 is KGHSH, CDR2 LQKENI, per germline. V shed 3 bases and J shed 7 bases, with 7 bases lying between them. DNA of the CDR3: TGTGCCAGCTCACCTACAGGGCAGCCCCAGCATTTT. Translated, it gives CASSPTGQPQHF.

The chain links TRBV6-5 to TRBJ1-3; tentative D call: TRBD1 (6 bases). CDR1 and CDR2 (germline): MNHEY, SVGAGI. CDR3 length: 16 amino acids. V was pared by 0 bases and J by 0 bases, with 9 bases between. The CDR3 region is CASSYSTGPSGNTIYF. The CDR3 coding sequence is TGTGCCAGCAGTTACTCGACAGGCCCCTCTGGAAACACCATATATTTT.

For the CDR3, the DNA is TGTGCCAGCAGCTTAGAGACAAGGAACACTGAAGCTTTCTTT. Residues: CASSLETRNTEAFF. V gene TRBV11-2 combines with J gene TRBJ1-1; no clear D. Germline V gene lookup returns CDR1 SGHAT and CDR2 FQNNGV. The CDR3 extends over 14 amino acids. V lost 0 bases, J lost 1 base, and 6 bases lay in between.

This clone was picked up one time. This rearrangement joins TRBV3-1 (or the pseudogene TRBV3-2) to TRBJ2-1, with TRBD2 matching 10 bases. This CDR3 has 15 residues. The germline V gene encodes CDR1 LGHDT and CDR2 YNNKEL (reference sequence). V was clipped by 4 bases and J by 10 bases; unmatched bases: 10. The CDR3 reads CASSPGLAGVGEQFF. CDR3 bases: TGTGCCAGCAGCCCGGGGCTAGCGGGAGTAGGGGAGCAGTTCTTC.

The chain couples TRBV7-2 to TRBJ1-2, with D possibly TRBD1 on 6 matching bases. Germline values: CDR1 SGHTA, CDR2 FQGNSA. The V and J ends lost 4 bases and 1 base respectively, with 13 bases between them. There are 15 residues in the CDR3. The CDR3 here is CASSYRGGVNYGYTF. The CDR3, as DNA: TGTGCCAGCAGCTATAGGGGGGGTGTTAACTATGGCTACACCTTC.

CDR3 sequence: CASSQAFGRGQTGELFF. The CDR3 coding sequence is TGCGCCAGCAGCCAAGCTTTCGGGAGGGGGCAAACCGGGGAGCTGTTTTTT. The chain carries TRBV4-3 and TRBJ2-2; D might be TRBD2 (8 bases). This CDR3 has 17 amino acids. Germline CDR1 reads LGHNA; CDR2 reads YSLEER. Trimming left V 1 base short and J 5 bases short, with 17 bases between.

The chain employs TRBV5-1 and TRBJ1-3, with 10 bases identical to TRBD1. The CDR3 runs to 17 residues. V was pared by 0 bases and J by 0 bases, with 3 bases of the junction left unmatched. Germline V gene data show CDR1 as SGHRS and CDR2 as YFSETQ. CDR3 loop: CASSLGTGGSSGNTIYF. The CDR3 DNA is TGCGCCAGCAGCTTGGGGACAGGGGGAAGCTCTGGAAACACCATATATTTT.

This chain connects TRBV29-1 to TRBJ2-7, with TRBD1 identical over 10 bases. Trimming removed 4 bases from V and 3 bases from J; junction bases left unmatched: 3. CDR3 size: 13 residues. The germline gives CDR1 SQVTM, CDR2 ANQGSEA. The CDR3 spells CSVVGDRGYEQYF. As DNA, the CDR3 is TGCAGCGTTGTAGGGGACAGGGGCTACGAGCAGTACTTC.

Here the CDR3 reads CASSSERGGYNEQFF. CDR3 coding DNA: TGTGCCAGCAGCTCCGAGCGGGGGGGATACAATGAGCAGTTCTTC. The genes are TRBV11-2 and TRBJ2-1; 10 bases are shared with TRBD2. The V segment lost 4 bases and the J segment 4 bases; nucleotides outside the gene matches: 4. Germline CDR1 and CDR2: SGHAT and FQNNGV. The CDR3 totals 15 residues.

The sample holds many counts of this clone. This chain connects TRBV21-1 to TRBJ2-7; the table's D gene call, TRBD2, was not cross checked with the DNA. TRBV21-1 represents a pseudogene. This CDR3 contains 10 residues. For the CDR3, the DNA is TGTGCCAACCCGGGGGACGAGCAGTACTTC. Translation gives CANPGDEQYF.

The CDR3 DNA reads TGTGCCAGCAGGGACAGGTCAGGGGGCACTGAAGCTTTCTTT. It encodes CASRDRSGGTEAFF. The chain joins TRBV2 to TRBJ1-1, with TRBD1 matching 7 bases. Trimming removed 6 bases from V and 4 bases from J; junction bases left unmatched: 8. Germline assignment: CDR1 SNHLY and CDR2 FYNNEI. There are 14 residues in the CDR3.

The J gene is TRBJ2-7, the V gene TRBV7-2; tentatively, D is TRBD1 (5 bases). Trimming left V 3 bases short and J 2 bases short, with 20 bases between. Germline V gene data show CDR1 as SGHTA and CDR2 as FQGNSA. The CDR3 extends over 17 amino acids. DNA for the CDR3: TGTGCCAGCAGCTTTAGATTCCGGGCAAGGGGCACCTACGAGCAGTACTTC. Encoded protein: CASSFRFRARGTYEQYF.

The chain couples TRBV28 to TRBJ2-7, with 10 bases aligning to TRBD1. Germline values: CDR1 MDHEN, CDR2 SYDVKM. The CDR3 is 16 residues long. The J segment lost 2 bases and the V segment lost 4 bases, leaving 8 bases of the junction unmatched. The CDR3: CASSSPGTGDPYEQYF. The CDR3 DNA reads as TGTGCCAGCAGTTCCCCCGGGACAGGGGATCCCTACGAGCAGTACTTC.

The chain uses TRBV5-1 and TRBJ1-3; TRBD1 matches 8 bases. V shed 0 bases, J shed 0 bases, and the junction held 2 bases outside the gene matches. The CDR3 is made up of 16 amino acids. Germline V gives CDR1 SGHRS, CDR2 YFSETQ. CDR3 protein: CASSLEQGVSGNTIYF. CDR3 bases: TGCGCCAGCAGCTTGGAACAGGGGGTCTCTGGAAACACCATATATTTT.

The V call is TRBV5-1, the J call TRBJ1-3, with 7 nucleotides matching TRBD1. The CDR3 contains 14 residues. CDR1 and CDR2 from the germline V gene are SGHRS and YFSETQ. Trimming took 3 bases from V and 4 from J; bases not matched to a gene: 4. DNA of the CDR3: TGCGCCAGCAGCTCAGGGGGGTTAGGAAACACCATATATTTT. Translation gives CASSSGGLGNTIYF. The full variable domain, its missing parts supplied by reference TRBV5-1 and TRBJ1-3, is KAGVTQTPRYLIKTRGQQVTLSCSPISGHRSVSWYQQTPGQGLQFLFEYFSETQRNKGNFPGRFSGRQFSNSRSEMNVSTLELGDSALYLCASSSGGLGNTIYFGEGSWLTVV.